Below, 26 T cell receptor beta chains from the same sample are listed, as sequenced in a study of blood T cell repertoires in COVID-19. The data were produced by immunoSEQ multiplex PCR, yet TCRdb's version contains in-frame clones alone and is incomplete. Of 220,000 or so clones listed, under 90% are singletons. Sequenced sample: peripheral blood. Every receptor here comes from a man younger than 40 with active or convalescent COVID-19.

The chain carries TRBV6-4 and TRBJ1-6; D is uncertain. This CDR3 has 13 residues. The germline V and J ends were trimmed by 4 bases and 6 bases, with 7 bases remaining between them. Looked up from germline, CDR1 is MRHNA and CDR2 is SNTAGT. CDR3 nucleotide sequence: TGTGCCAGCAGTGCGGGGATTAATTCACCCCTCCACTTT. Protein product: CASSAGINSPLHF.

V and J are TRBV7-9 and TRBJ1-1; TRBD1 might be the D (5 bases). The V end lost 7 bases, the J end lost 2 bases, and 20 bases lay between the germline ends. The CDR3 contains 16 residues. Germline V gene lookup returns CDR1 SEHNR and CDR2 FQNEAQ (reference sequence). The CDR3 nucleotides read TGTGCCAGCACATATTGGCCAGGGAGGGGTAACACTGAAGCTTTCTTT. Its translation is CASTYWPGRGNTEAFF. The full variable domain, in which reference TRBV7-9 and TRBJ1-1 provide the parts outside the CDR3, is DTGVSQNPRHKITKRGQNVTFRCDPISEHNRLYWYRQTLGQGPEFLTYFQNEAQLEKSRLLSDRFSAERPKGSFSTLEIQRTEQGDSAMYLCASTYWPGRGNTEAFFGQGTRLTVV.

V usage is TRBV28 and J usage is TRBJ2-1; 11 bases map to TRBD1. CDR3 size: 18 residues. With V trimmed by 2 bases and J by 7 bases, 13 bases remained unmatched. The V gene's germline CDR1 is MDHEN and CDR2 SYDVKM. For the CDR3, the DNA is TGTGCCAGCAGTTTACTACTCTCCGGACAGGGGGCTATTAATGAGCAGTTCTTC. Its protein product is CASSLLLSGQGAINEQFF. Based on the CDR3 plus reference TRBV28 and TRBJ2-1, the full variable domain is DVKVTQSSRYLVKRTGEKVFLECVQDMDHENMFWYRQDPGLGLRLIYFSYDVKMKEKGDIPEGYSVSREKKERFSLILESASTNQTSMYLCASSLLLSGQGAINEQFFGPGTRLTVL.

This chain joins TRBV5-1 and TRBJ2-3; 12 nucleotides match TRBD2. CDR3 size: 18 residues. CDR1 SGHRS and CDR2 YFSETQ come from the germline V gene. Germline trimming cut 2 bases from V and 0 bases from J; bases unmatched to any gene: 7. CDR3 sequence (DNA): TGCGCCAGCAGCTTTGGACTAGCGGGAACCTTTAGCACAGATACGCAGTATTTT. It yields the protein CASSFGLAGTFSTDTQYF.

The chain employs TRBV7-9 and TRBJ1-4; 7 positions agree with TRBD1. Germline CDR1 is SEHNR and CDR2 is FQNEAQ (reference sequence). The trim removed 5 bases at V and 3 bases at J, leaving 9 bases unmatched. The CDR3 covers 16 residues. The CDR3 DNA reads as TGTGCCAGCAGCGGGCTCAAAGGGGGCCCTAATGAAAAACTGTTTTTT. Its protein is CASSGLKGGPNEKLFF. Based on the CDR3 plus reference TRBV7-9 and TRBJ1-4, the full variable domain is DTGVSQNPRHKITKRGQNVTFRCDPISEHNRLYWYRQTLGQGPEFLTYFQNEAQLEKSRLLSDRFSAERPKGSFSTLEIQRTEQGDSAMYLCASSGLKGGPNEKLFFGSGTQLSVL.

This clone was seen at least ten times. V gene TRBV5-6 combines with J gene TRBJ1-3; 8 bases map to TRBD1. CDR1 and CDR2 from the germline V gene are SGHDT and YYEEEE. V lost 6 bases and J lost 2; bases outside the gene matches: 7. This CDR3 comprises 15 residues. The CDR3 reads CASTARGRAGNTIYF. As DNA, the CDR3 is TGTGCCAGCACCGCCAGGGGGCGCGCTGGAAACACCATATATTTT.

This chain uses TRBV29-1 with TRBJ2-5, with TRBD1 matching over 7 bases. The CDR3 length is 12 residues. The V and J ends lost 7 bases and 4 bases, in that order; junction bases with no gene match: 6. Per the germline V gene, CDR1 is SQVTM and CDR2 is ANQGSEA. The CDR3 reads CSADYRGETQYF. In nucleotides, the CDR3 is TGCAGCGCCGACTACAGGGGAGAGACCCAGTACTTC.

The rearrangement links TRBV5-6 to TRBJ2-2; 7 bases are a match to TRBD2. The CDR3 sequence is 14 residues long. Germline CDR1 and CDR2: SGHDT and YYEEEE. V was pared by 0 bases and J by 6 bases, with 2 bases of the junction left unmatched. CDR3: CASSLGGGAGELFF. The CDR3 DNA follows: TGTGCCAGCAGCTTGGGGGGGGGAGCCGGGGAGCTGTTTTTT.

This clone has a count of ten or more. This chain connects TRBV6-4 to TRBJ2-7; weak D call: TRBD1 (5 bases). V lost 2 bases and J 7 bases, leaving 18 bases between the germline ends. This CDR3 has 15 residues. Germline V gene lookup returns CDR1 MRHNA and CDR2 SNTAGT. The CDR3: CASSDGSLGVREQYF. The CDR3 nucleotides are TGTGCCAGCAGTGACGGTAGTTTAGGGGTCCGGGAGCAGTACTTC.

The chain employs TRBV5-1 and TRBJ1-1, with 8 bases lining up with TRBD1. Unmatched junction bases numbered 1, after V lost 0 bases and J lost 0 bases. The CDR3 spans 15 residues. Germline assignment: CDR1 SGHRS and CDR2 YFSETQ. The CDR3 sequence: CASSLGQGLNTEAFF. The CDR3 nucleotides are TGCGCCAGCAGCTTGGGACAGGGGTTGAACACTGAAGCTTTCTTT.

The rearrangement joins TRBV27 to TRBJ2-1; 14 nucleotides agree with TRBD2. V dropped 8 bases and J dropped 8; count of bases not matched to a gene: 8. The length of the CDR3 is 15 residues. Germline V CDR1 and CDR2: MNHEY, SMNVEV (reference sequence). CDR3 region: CASARLAGGLDEQFF. In nucleotides, the CDR3 is TGTGCCAGCGCCCGACTAGCGGGAGGGCTAGATGAGCAGTTCTTC.

The chain joins TRBV7-9 to TRBJ1-5; a weak D match, TRBD1 (6 bases). This CDR3 is 13 amino acids long. CDR1 and CDR2 (germline): SEHNR, FQNEAQ (reference sequence). V gave up 5 bases and J gave up 7 bases, with 12 bases separating them. The CDR3: CASSPTGPQPQHF. CDR3 DNA sequence: TGTGCCAGCAGCCCGACAGGACCCCAGCCCCAGCATTTT.

This clone showed up many times. This chain links TRBV6-5 with TRBJ2-3; 12 positions agree with TRBD2. V gave up 6 bases and J gave up 4 bases; unmatched junction bases: 5. Germline V gene lookup returns CDR1 MNHEY and CDR2 SVGAGI. The CDR3 covers 15 residues. The DNA of the CDR3 is TGTGCCAGCAGGCTACTAGCGGGGGGACCAGATACGCAGTATTTT. Translating gives CASRLLAGGPDTQYF.

In this sample, this clone turned up once. V and J are TRBV6-6 and TRBJ1-6; 9 nucleotides line up with TRBD1. The length of the CDR3 is 13 residues. Germline CDR1 reads MNHNY; CDR2 reads SVGAGI (reference sequence). Trimming took 5 bases from V and 14 from J; bases not matched to a gene: 7. The CDR3 loop reads CASSIGQGLTLHF. CDR3 bases: TGTGCCAGCAGTATTGGACAGGGGTTGACCCTCCACTTT.

This clone was detected once. This chain uses TRBV5-1 with TRBJ2-7, with 8 bases aligning to TRBD2. Per germline, CDR1 SGHRS and CDR2 YFSETQ. Trimming took 10 bases from V and 4 from J; bases not matched to a gene: 13. The length of the CDR3 is 14 residues. The CDR3 loop is CALSPGTSLYEQYF. DNA of the CDR3: TGCGCCCTCTCTCCGGGGACTAGTTTATACGAGCAGTACTTC.

The chain uses TRBV28 and TRBJ2-3, with D possibly matching TRBD1 (6 bases). Trimming removed 6 bases at V and 5 bases at J, with 21 bases between. CDR1 and CDR2 from the germline V gene are MDHEN and SYDVKM. This CDR3 region has 16 residues. CDR3 sequence (DNA): TGTGCCAGCAGCCGATCCGACCGGGACACCCAAGATACGCAGTATTTT. Translating gives CASSRSDRDTQDTQYF.

This chain links TRBV5-1 with TRBJ2-1, with D maybe TRBD2 (6 bases). Germline V gives CDR1 SGHRS, CDR2 YFSETQ. V dropped 0 bases and J dropped 8 bases, with 9 bases sitting between them. The CDR3 sequence is 13 residues long. CDR3 DNA sequence: TGCGCCAGCAGCTTGGAAGCTAGCGATGAGCAGTTCTTC. This sequence encodes CASSLEASDEQFF.

The rearrangement links TRBV6-5 to TRBJ2-7; the D is unclear. From germline, CDR1 is MNHEY and CDR2 SVGAGI. V shed 5 bases and J shed 5 bases, with 13 bases lying between them. There are 13 residues in the CDR3. In DNA form, the CDR3 reads TGTGCCAGCAGTCCCAGAATCCCCAACGAGCAGTACTTC. Protein product: CASSPRIPNEQYF.

The chain uses TRBV5-1 and TRBJ2-5; no reliable D call. The CDR3 is 15 amino acids. CDR1 SGHRS and CDR2 YFSETQ come from the germline V gene. Trimming removed 4 bases from V and 2 bases from J, with 15 bases in between. This chain's CDR3 is CASSPPLAEQETQYF. The CDR3 bases are TGCGCCAGCAGCCCACCTCTCGCGGAACAAGAGACCCAGTACTTC.

The chain employs TRBV29-1 and TRBJ2-1; 11 positions agree with TRBD2. CDR3 length equals 15 residues. Trimming took 6 bases from V and 5 from J; bases not matched to a gene: 9. Germline V gene sequence: CDR1 SQVTM, CDR2 ANQGSEA. CDR3 coding DNA: TGCAGCGTCGCCAGGCTAGCGGGGGGAAACAATGAGCAGTTCTTC. This translates into CSVARLAGGNNEQFF.

The chain carries TRBV6-5 and TRBJ2-7; D perhaps matches TRBD2 (6 bases). This CDR3 contains 13 residues. V dropped 5 bases and J dropped 2 bases, with 10 bases sitting between them. Germline values: CDR1 MNHEY, CDR2 SVGAGI. The CDR3 region has the DNA TGTGCCAGCAGTCAGCCGGGGGCCTACGAGCAGTACTTC. Amino acid sequence: CASSQPGAYEQYF.

This clone came up once. The CDR3 region is CASSFRGLNEQFF. The CDR3 DNA reads TGTGCCAGCAGTTTCAGGGGGCTTAATGAGCAGTTCTTC. The chain joins TRBV12-3 or TRBV12-4 to TRBJ2-1, with TRBD1 matching 8 bases. CDR3 length equals 13 residues. The junction had 2 bases not matched to a gene; V was cut back by 3 bases and J by 7 bases.

This clone was found once. V gene TRBV5-1 combines with J gene TRBJ1-4; TRBD1 aligns across 7 bases. CDR3 size: 15 residues. The V segment lost 0 bases and the J segment 5 bases; nucleotides outside the gene matches: 4. The germline gives CDR1 SGHRS, CDR2 YFSETQ. CDR3 protein: CASSLAGTENEKLFF. CDR3 nucleotide sequence: TGCGCCAGCAGCTTGGCCGGGACAGAGAATGAAAAACTGTTTTTT.

This rearrangement joins TRBV5-4 to TRBJ2-2, with TRBD2 matching over 16 bases. Germline-derived CDR1 and CDR2 are SGHNT and YYREEE (reference sequence). CDR3 length: 19 residues. Trimming removed 4 bases from V and 0 bases from J; junction bases left unmatched: 6. CDR3 nucleotides: TGTGCCAGCAGCAGGGGACTAGCGGGAGGGAGCGCGAACACCGGGGAGCTGTTTTTT. This translates into CASSRGLAGGSANTGELFF.

The V gene is TRBV20-1, the J gene TRBJ2-3, with 12 bases fitting TRBD1. V trimming: 6 bases; J trimming: 6 bases; junction bases outside the gene matches: 10. The CDR3 loop spans 15 amino acids. The germline V gene has CDR1 DFQATT and CDR2 SNEGSKA (reference sequence). CDR3 amino acids: CSASTGTGGRDTQYF. CDR3 bases: TGCAGTGCCAGTACCGGGACAGGGGGCCGGGATACGCAGTATTTT.

The chain joins TRBV29-1 to TRBJ2-3; TRBD2 matches 8 bases. The CDR3 is 15 amino acids. The ends lost 5 bases at V and 4 bases at J; junction bases unmatched: 11. Germline V gene data show CDR1 as SQVTM and CDR2 as ANQGSEA. DNA of the CDR3: TGCAGCGTTTCGGTCCCAGCGGGAGCCGCAGATACGCAGTATTTT. Encoded protein: CSVSVPAGAADTQYF.